This T cell receptor beta chain was recovered during a study of blood T cell repertoires in COVID-19. Study background: The cDNA or gDNA used as material had been derived from T cells, B-cell-depleted T cells, or PBMCs.

Original handling: Amplification of reference gene primers provided the estimated nucleated cell counts. The assay was immunoSEQ multiplex PCR, and TCRdb's table has in-frame clones only and misses some. V and J calls and clone size are copied from that table; D and trimming were computed from the DNA. Here the sample spans about 250,000 clones, just under 85% being singletons. The CDR3 is 16 amino acids. With V trimmed by 6 bases and J by 8 bases, 11 bases remained unmatched. Germline CDR1 reads SGHRS; CDR2 reads YFSETQ. What was sequenced was peripheral blood. The gene calls are TRBV5-1 and TRBJ2-1; 13 bases align to TRBD2. The sequence was collected from an elderly man with acute or convalescent COVID-19. In nucleotides, the CDR3 is TGCGCCAGCAACCTCTTCACTAGCGGGGGGGCCGATGAGCAGTTCTTC. Amino acid sequence: CASNLFTSGGADEQFF.